The source of this TCR beta chain is a study of T cell repertoires in cytomegalovirus infection. TCRdb redid the calling of the reads with MiXCR, one entry per CDR3 protein. There are some 400,000 distinct CDR3 sequences in the sample; around 18% occur only once, and approximately 10% lies in the top ten. From germline, CDR1 is SGHVS and CDR2 FQNEAQ. The CDR3 spans 13 residues. This clonotype was seen only once. Just one base apart from a much larger clone, this may be a read error. This receptor was taken from a human donor in good health (CMV status not recorded). Some clones in this sample may be carry-over from other donors' samples. This rearrangement joins TRBV7-8 to TRBJ1-2; 9 bases are a match to TRBD1. The sample was PBMCs. For the CDR3, the DNA is TGTGCCAGCAGCTTAGACAGGGGGCTTGGCTACGCCTTC. Protein product: CASSLDRGLGYAF.